One and the same sample provided the 11 T cell receptor beta chains below, sequenced in a study of T cell repertoires in cytomegalovirus infection. TCRdb reprocessed the reads via MiXCR and lists one record per CDR3 protein. The table has 200,000 or so distinct CDR3 sequences, approximately 40% seen once. These receptors' targets are unknown. The source material was CD8+ T cells from cultured PBMCs, sampled from culture after CMV antigen stimulation. These receptors originate from a human donor in good health (CMV status not recorded). Some clones in this sample may be carry-over from other donors' samples.

The chain links TRBV5-1 to TRBJ2-7; D gene ambiguous. V lost 1 base to trimming and J lost 2 bases, with 7 bases between them. Germline lookup yields CDR1 SGHRS and CDR2 YFSETQ. The CDR3 has 13 residues. CDR3 in DNA: TGCGCCAGCAGCTTGAGTAGGCCCTACGAGCAGTACTTC. Protein: CASSLSRPYEQYF.

This clonotype has only a few counts. J is TRBJ2-3 and V is TRBV27; possibly TRBD2 for D (6 bases). The CDR3 has 15 residues. The germline V gene has CDR1 MNHEY and CDR2 SMNVEV (reference sequence). Between the trimmed V and J ends, which lost 2 bases and 2 bases, there was a span of 11 bases. This CDR3 reads CASSLAGRLTDTQYF. In DNA, the CDR3 is TGTGCCAGCAGTTTAGCGGGGCGCCTCACAGATACGCAGTATTTT.

The V call is TRBV7-6, the J call TRBJ1-1; no firm D call. Trimming pared 8 bases from V and 0 bases from J, leaving 13 bases between. This CDR3 contains 14 residues. Germline V gives CDR1 SGHVS, CDR2 FNYEAQ. The CDR3 nucleotides are TGTGCCAGCGGATCGACATCGATGAACACTGAAGCTTTCTTT. Protein: CASGSTSMNTEAFF.

This rearrangement joins TRBV7-4 to TRBJ2-5; the D is unclear. V gave up 5 bases and J gave up 1 base, with 11 bases separating them. This CDR3 is 14 amino acids long. Germline V lookup: CDR1 SGHVT, CDR2 SQSDAQ. The chain's CDR3 is CASSPPAPQETQYF. DNA of the CDR3: TGTGCCAGCAGCCCCCCTGCGCCCCAAGAGACCCAGTACTTC.

The sample holds one count of this clonotype. This chain uses TRBV30 with TRBJ1-5; D remains ambiguous. Trimming pared 1 base from V and 7 bases from J, leaving 14 bases between. The CDR3 spans 14 residues. Per germline, CDR1 GTSNPN and CDR2 SVGIG (reference sequence). For the CDR3, the DNA is TGTGCCTGGAGTGAGGGCAGGCTGGAGCAGCCCCAGCATTTT. This codes for CAWSEGRLEQPQHF.

The chain employs TRBV29-1 and TRBJ2-1; TRBD2 matches at 7 bases. Looked up from germline, CDR1 is SQVTM and CDR2 is ANQGSEA. The CDR3 extends over 12 amino acids. Trimming took 2 bases from V and 8 from J; bases not matched to a gene: 3. CDR3 DNA sequence: TGCAGCGTTGAACGGGAGGCCCATGAGCAGTTCTTC. This codes for CSVEREAHEQFF.

J is TRBJ2-1 and V is TRBV7-6, with 8 bases identical to TRBD2. CDR3 length: 16 amino acids. The germline V gene has CDR1 SGHVS and CDR2 FNYEAQ. Trimming removed 2 bases from V and 0 bases from J; junction bases left unmatched: 3. CDR3 DNA sequence: TGTGCCAGCAGCTTACGGGAGGGTAGCTCCTACAATGAGCAGTTCTTC. As protein: CASSLREGSSYNEQFF.

This clonotype has at least ten counts. The genes are TRBV7-8 and TRBJ1-5; D call uncertain. Deletions cut 2 bases from V and 0 bases from J, with 14 bases between. CDR1 and CDR2 (germline): SGHVS, FQNEAQ. The CDR3 runs to 17 residues. The CDR3 sequence: CASSLRIRSNSNQPQHF. The CDR3 DNA reads as TGTGCCAGCAGCTTAAGAATTCGTTCCAATAGCAATCAGCCCCAGCATTTT.

The V call is TRBV6-5, the J call TRBJ1-2; no clear D. V was trimmed by 0 bases and J by 6 bases, leaving 11 bases between them. The CDR3 covers 14 residues. Germline V gives CDR1 MNHEY, CDR2 SVGAGI. This CDR3 reads CASSYSSTDDGYTF. The CDR3 coding sequence is TGTGCCAGCAGTTACTCGAGCACGGACGATGGCTACACCTTC.

The chain uses TRBV7-9 and TRBJ2-1; D gene unclear. The CDR3 contains 12 residues. CDR1 is SEHNR and CDR2 is FQNEAQ in the germline V gene (reference sequence). Trimming pared 1 base from V and 15 bases from J, leaving 13 bases between. The DNA for the CDR3 is TGTGCCAGCAGCTTAGGCAGTCGCCCACCGTTCTTC. It encodes CASSLGSRPPFF.

The V gene is TRBV29-1, the J gene TRBJ2-1, with TRBD2 matching 15 bases. V was clipped by 1 base and J by 2 bases; unmatched bases: 3. CDR1 and CDR2 (germline): SQVTM, ANQGSEA. The CDR3 spans 17 residues. This chain's CDR3 is CSVEGTSGRATYNEQFF. CDR3 sequence (DNA): TGCAGCGTTGAAGGGACTAGCGGGAGGGCAACCTACAATGAGCAGTTCTTC.